The rows below give T cell receptor beta chains drawn from one sample of a study of T cell changes during pregnancy in multiple sclerosis. Data came from immunoSEQ multiplex PCR; TCRdb stores just in-frame clones and leaves some out. The sample lists fewer than 110,000 clones; 92% were seen once. The sample consisted of peripheral blood, taken after pregnancy. These receptors originate from a female donor with multiple sclerosis, enrolled in a pregnancy study. CDR3s include the opening cysteine and the closing phenylalanine or tryptophan. The D gene is left open where the match is weak. Only part of the rows carry a size: once, few, many, or a class if the clone is expanded.

TRBV6-6	TRBJ2-2	-	-	TGTGCCAGCAGTGGCAAAGGACAGTCCGGGGAGCTGTTTTTT	CASSGKGQSGELFF
TRBV7-2	TRBJ2-7	-	-	TGTGCCAGCAGCTTTCGAGGCGGCCCCGGGGAGCAGTACTTC	CASSFRGGPGEQYF
TRBV10-3	TRBJ2-6	-	-	TGTGCCATCAGTGAGTCCTTTGAGGGCTCTGGGGCCAACGTCCTGACTTTC	CAISESFEGSGANVLTF
TRBV7-2	TRBJ1-5	-	-	TGTGCCAGCAGGGACAAGGGAGGTGATCAGCCCCAGCATTTT	CASRDKGGDQPQHF
TRBV7-8	TRBJ2-1	-	-	TGTGCCAGCAGCTCCCGGACTGCCTCCTACAATGAGCAGTTCTTC	CASSSRTASYNEQFF
TRBV19	TRBJ1-4	-	-	TGTGCCAGTAACCGGGGGAGGGGTGAAAAACTGTTTTTT	CASNRGRGEKLFF
TRBV5-5	TRBJ2-3	-	TRBD1	TGTGCCAGCAGCGGACGACAGGGGGCACGCACAGATACGCAGTATTTT	CASSGRQGARTDTQYF
TRBV11-3	TRBJ2-7	-	-	TGTGCCAGCAGCTTAGGCAGCTACGAGCAGTACTTC	CASSLGSYEQYF
TRBV10-3	TRBJ2-2	-	TRBD2	TGTGCCATCAGGGGAGCGGGAGTGGTCACCGGGGAGCTGTTTTTT	CAIRGAGVVTGELFF
TRBV11-2	TRBJ2-2	-	TRBD2	TGTGCCAGCAGCTTACTTCGGGGGGCGAACACCGGGGAGCTGTTTTTT	CASSLLRGANTGELFF
TRBV11-2	TRBJ2-3	-	TRBD2	TGTGCCAGCAGCTTAGGCGGGAGAACCGATACGCAGTATTTT	CASSLGGRTDTQYF
TRBV5-1	TRBJ2-5	-	TRBD2	TGCGCCAGCAGCTTGGCCCGCTCTAGCGGGGAACTTCAAGAGACCCAGTACTTC	CASSLARSSGELQETQYF
TRBV5-1	TRBJ2-4	-	-	TGCGCCAGCAGCCCTCCCTCTTCGGGTAACATTCAGTACTTC	CASSPPSSGNIQYF
TRBV29-1	TRBJ2-7	-	-	TGCAGCGTTGTCATCAGCTCCTACGAGCAGTACTTC	CSVVISSYEQYF
TRBV9	TRBJ1-1	-	TRBD1	TGTGCCACGTCCAGGGGGCGGGAGAACACTGAAGCTTTCTTT	CATSRGRENTEAFF
TRBV7-9	TRBJ2-3	-	-	TGTGCCAGCAGCCCCCCCGTTAGCGCCCCTGCCGATACGCAGTATTTT	CASSPPVSAPADTQYF
TRBV5-6	TRBJ1-3	-	-	TGTGCCAGCAGCTTGGTGGGGGGGGAGACGCTCGGAAACACCATATATTTT	CASSLVGGETLGNTIYF
TRBV27	TRBJ1-2	-	-	TGTGCCAGCAGTTTCTTGAGGGCTGGCGCTAACTATGGCTACACCTTC	CASSFLRAGANYGYTF
TRBV18	TRBJ2-5	-	-	TGTGCCAGCTCACTACTCCAAGAGACCCAGTACTTC	CASSLLQETQYF
TRBV18	TRBJ2-2	once	-	TGTGCCATACTCACCAAATCTGGGGAGCTGTTTTTT	CAILTKSGELFF
TRBV28	TRBJ2-5	-	-	TGTGCCAGCGTATCACCAGGGTTAGAGACCCAGTACTTC	CASVSPGLETQYF
TRBV5-1	TRBJ1-1	-	-	TGCGCCAGCAGCTGGGGGGGTACAGGGCTAAACACTGAAGCTTTCTTT	CASSWGGTGLNTEAFF
TRBV7-6	TRBJ1-2	-	-	TGTGCCAGCAGCCCCGCGGGTCAACACTATGGCTACACCTTC	CASSPAGQHYGYTF
TRBV15	TRBJ1-3	-	-	TGTGCCACCAGCAGAGATGGGGGCAGCCGTCCAGGAAACACCATATATTTT	CATSRDGGSRPGNTIYF
TRBV27	TRBJ2-3	-	-	TGTGCCAGCAGTTTTTCAGGGATAGATACGCAGTATTTT	CASSFSGIDTQYF
TRBV19	TRBJ2-7	-	TRBD2	TGTGCCAGTAGTATAGGGGGACTAGCTCCTCAGTACTTC	CASSIGGLAPQYF
TRBV5-4	TRBJ2-1	-	-	TGTGCCAGCAGCTTCCAGCGGGCCTACAATGAGCAGTTCTTC	CASSFQRAYNEQFF
TRBV5-1	TRBJ2-1	-	-	TGCGCCAGCAGCTTGGCCGGAGGGGCCGTCTACAATGAGCAGTTCTTC	CASSLAGGAVYNEQFF
TRBV27	TRBJ2-1	-	TRBD2	TGTGCCAGCAGTTTTAGCGGGAGGAATGAGCAGTTCTTC	CASSFSGRNEQFF
TRBV5-1	TRBJ2-7	-	-	TGCGCCAGCAGCTTGGGTATACTAAGCTCCTACGAGCAGTACTTC	CASSLGILSSYEQYF
TRBV2	TRBJ2-2	once	-	TGTGCCAGCAGTGTGGAGACTTTGAACACCGGGGAGCTGTTTTTT	CASSVETLNTGELFF
TRBV7-3	TRBJ2-5	-	-	TGTGCCAGCAGCGCCGGAGGTGGTGGGAAAGAGACCCAGTACTTC	CASSAGGGGKETQYF
TRBV5-1	TRBJ2-7	-	-	TGCGCCAGCAGCTTGGTTGGCGGGACCTACGAGCAGTACTTC	CASSLVGGTYEQYF
TRBV5-1	TRBJ1-1	-	TRBD1	TGCGCCAGCAGCAGCCCGGACAGGGGAAACACTGAAGCTTTCTTT	CASSSPDRGNTEAFF
TRBV5-8	TRBJ2-1	-	TRBD2	TGTGCCAGCAGCTTGGGGGGAGGGGATATTCGGCAGTTCTTC	CASSLGGGDIRQFF
TRBV27	TRBJ1-5	few	-	TGTGCCAGCAGCCCCAGGGATGGGAATCAGCCCCAGCATTTT	CASSPRDGNQPQHF
TRBV5-8	TRBJ1-5	-	-	TGTGCCAGCAGCTCCCCGGGGAGATTAGGCAGCTATAGCAATCAGCCCCAGCATTTT	CASSSPGRLGSYSNQPQHF
TRBV25-1	TRBJ2-3	-	-	TGTGCCAGCAGTGGAACTAGGGCAGATACGCAGTATTTT	CASSGTRADTQYF
TRBV5-6	TRBJ2-2	once	-	TGTGCCAGCAGCCCTAGAGGCAGGGTTGGGGAGCTGTTTTTT	CASSPRGRVGELFF
TRBV5-1	TRBJ1-4	once	-	TGCGCCAGCTCAAAACAGGGATATGAGGAAAAACTGTTTTTT	CASSKQGYEEKLFF
TRBV7-2	TRBJ2-3	-	TRBD2	TGTGCCAGCAGCTTAGGACCGCGGACTAGCGGGGTCACAGATACGCAGTATTTT	CASSLGPRTSGVTDTQYF
TRBV2	TRBJ2-7	-	TRBD1	TGTGCCAGCGGTGGCAGGGGGCTGTACGAGCAGTACTTC	CASGGRGLYEQYF
TRBV13	TRBJ1-2	-	-	TGTGCCAGCAGCCCCCCTACAGGGAACTATGGCTACACCTTC	CASSPPTGNYGYTF
TRBV2	TRBJ1-2	-	-	TGTGCCAGCATTATTGACCAGGGGTACTATGGCTACACCTTC	CASIIDQGYYGYTF
TRBV9	TRBJ1-6	-	TRBD1	TGTGCCAGCAGCGTAGCTTCGGGACAGGGGTCTTATTCACCCCTCCACTTT	CASSVASGQGSYSPLHF
TRBV5-1	TRBJ1-4	once	-	TGCGCCAGCAGCTTGGGACAGGAAAAACTGTTTTTT	CASSLGQEKLFF
TRBV4-1	TRBJ2-7	-	-	TGCGCCAGTGGACAGTCGTTATACGAGCAGTACTTC	CASGQSLYEQYF
TRBV15	TRBJ2-5	-	-	TGTGCCACCAGCACCCAGGGGGGGACCCAGTACTTC	CATSTQGGTQYF